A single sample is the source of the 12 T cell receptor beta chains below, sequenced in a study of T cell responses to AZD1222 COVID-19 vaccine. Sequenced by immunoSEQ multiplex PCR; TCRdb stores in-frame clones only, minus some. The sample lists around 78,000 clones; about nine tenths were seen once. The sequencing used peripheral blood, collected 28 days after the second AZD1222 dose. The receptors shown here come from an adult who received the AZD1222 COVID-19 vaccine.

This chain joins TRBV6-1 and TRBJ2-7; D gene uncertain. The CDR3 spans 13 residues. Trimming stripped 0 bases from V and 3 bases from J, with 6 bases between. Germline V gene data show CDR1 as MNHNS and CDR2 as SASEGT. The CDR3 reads CASSEAGYYEQYF. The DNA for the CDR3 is TGTGCCAGCAGTGAAGCAGGGTACTACGAGCAGTACTTC.

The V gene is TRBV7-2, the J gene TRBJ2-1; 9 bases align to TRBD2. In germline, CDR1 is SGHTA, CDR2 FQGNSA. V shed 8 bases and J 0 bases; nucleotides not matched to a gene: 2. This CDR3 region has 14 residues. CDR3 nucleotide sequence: TGTGCCAGCCGCGGGGGGGGCTCCTACAATGAGCAGTTCTTC. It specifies CASRGGGSYNEQFF.

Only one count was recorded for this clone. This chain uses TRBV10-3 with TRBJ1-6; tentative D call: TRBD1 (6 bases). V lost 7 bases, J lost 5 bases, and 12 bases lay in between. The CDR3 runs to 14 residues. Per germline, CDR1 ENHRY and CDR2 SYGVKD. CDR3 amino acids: CAINAGENNSPLHF. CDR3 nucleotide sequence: TGTGCCATCAATGCAGGGGAAAATAATTCACCCCTCCACTTT.

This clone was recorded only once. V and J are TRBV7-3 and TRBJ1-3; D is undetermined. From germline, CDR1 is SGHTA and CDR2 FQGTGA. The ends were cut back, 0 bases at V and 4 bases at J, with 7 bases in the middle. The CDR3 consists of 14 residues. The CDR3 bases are TGTGCCAGCAGCTTAACCGCGGGGGGAAACACCATATATTTT. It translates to CASSLTAGGNTIYF.

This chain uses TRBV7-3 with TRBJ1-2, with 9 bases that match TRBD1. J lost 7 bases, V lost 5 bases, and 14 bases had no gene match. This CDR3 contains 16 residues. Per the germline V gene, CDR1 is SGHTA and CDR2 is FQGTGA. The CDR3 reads CASSAGSRTGVFGYTF. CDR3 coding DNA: TGTGCCAGCAGCGCGGGTAGTCGGACAGGGGTTTTTGGCTACACCTTC.

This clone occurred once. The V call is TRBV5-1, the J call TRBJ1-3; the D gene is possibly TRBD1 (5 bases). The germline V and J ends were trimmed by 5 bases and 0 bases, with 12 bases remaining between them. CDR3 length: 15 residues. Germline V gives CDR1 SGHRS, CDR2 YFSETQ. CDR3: CASRGAAPSGNTIYF. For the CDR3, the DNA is TGCGCCAGCAGAGGGGCTGCCCCCTCTGGAAACACCATATATTTT.

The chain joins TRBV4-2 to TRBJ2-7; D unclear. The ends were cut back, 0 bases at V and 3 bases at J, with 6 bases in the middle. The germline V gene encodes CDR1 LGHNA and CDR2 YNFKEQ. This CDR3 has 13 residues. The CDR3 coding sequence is TGTGCCAGCAGCCAAGAAATTCGCTACGAGCAGTACTTC. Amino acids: CASSQEIRYEQYF.

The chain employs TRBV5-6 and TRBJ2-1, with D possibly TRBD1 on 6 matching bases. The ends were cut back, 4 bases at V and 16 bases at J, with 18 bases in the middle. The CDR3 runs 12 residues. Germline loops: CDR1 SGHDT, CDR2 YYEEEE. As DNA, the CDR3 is TGTGCCAGCAGCATGAGGGGGACCCCCGGCTTCTTC. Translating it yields CASSMRGTPGFF.

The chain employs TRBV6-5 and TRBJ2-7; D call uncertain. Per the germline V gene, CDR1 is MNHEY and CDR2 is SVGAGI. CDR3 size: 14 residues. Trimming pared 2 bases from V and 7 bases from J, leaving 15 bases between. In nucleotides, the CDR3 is TGTGCCAGCAGTTACGGGCCCCAACCTTGGGAGCAGTACTTC. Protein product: CASSYGPQPWEQYF.

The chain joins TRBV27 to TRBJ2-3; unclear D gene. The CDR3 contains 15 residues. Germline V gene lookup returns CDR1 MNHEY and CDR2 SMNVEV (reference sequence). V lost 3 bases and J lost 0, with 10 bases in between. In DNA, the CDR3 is TGTGCCAGCAGTTTTGAAGGATTTAGCACAGATACGCAGTATTTT. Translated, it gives CASSFEGFSTDTQYF.

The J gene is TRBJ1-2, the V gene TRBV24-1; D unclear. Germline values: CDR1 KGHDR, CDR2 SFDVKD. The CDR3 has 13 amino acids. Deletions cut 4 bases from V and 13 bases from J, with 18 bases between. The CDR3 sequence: CATSDMAGVPLTF. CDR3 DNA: TGTGCCACCAGTGACATGGCTGGGGTACCCCTCACCTTC.

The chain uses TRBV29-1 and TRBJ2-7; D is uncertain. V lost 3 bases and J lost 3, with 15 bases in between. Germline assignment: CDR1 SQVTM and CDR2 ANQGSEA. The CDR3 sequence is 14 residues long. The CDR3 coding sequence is TGCAGCGTTGAGCTCGGGCAGGAGAACTACGAGCAGTACTTC. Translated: CSVELGQENYEQYF.